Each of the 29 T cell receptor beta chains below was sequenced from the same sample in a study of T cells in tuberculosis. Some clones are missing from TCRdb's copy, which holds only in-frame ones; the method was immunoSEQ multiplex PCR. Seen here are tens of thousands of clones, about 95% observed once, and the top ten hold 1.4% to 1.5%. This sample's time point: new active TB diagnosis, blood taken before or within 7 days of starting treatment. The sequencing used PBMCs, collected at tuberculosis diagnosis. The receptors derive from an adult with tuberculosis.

The chain's CDR3 is CASSIEGVNGYTF. In DNA form, the CDR3 reads TGTGCCAGTAGTATAGAAGGGGTGAATGGCTACACCTTC. The chain joins TRBV19 to TRBJ1-2; D perhaps matches TRBD1 (5 bases). The CDR3 loop spans 13 amino acids. V was shortened by 0 bases and J by 6 bases, with 8 bases between the two germline ends. Per the germline V gene, CDR1 is LNHDA and CDR2 is SQIVND (reference sequence).

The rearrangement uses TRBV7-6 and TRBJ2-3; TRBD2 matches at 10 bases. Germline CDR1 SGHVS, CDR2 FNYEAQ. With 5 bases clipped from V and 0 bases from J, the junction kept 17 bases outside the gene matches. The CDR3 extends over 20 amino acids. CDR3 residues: CASSLGPGTSAKVSTDTQYF. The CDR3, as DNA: TGTGCCAGCAGCCTAGGCCCCGGGACTAGCGCCAAAGTTAGCACAGATACGCAGTATTTT.

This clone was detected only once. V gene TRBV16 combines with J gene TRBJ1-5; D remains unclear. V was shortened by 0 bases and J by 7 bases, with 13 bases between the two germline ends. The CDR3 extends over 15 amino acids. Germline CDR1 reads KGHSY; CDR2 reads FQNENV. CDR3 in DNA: TGTGCCAGCAGCCAATCGTATCGGGGAGAACAGCCCCAGCATTTT. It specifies CASSQSYRGEQPQHF.

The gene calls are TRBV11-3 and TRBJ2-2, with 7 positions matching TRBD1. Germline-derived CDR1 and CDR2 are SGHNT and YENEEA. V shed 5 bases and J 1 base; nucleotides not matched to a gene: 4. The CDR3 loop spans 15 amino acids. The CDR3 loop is CASSRGQENTGELFF. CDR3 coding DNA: TGTGCCAGCAGCCGAGGACAGGAGAACACCGGGGAGCTGTTTTTT.

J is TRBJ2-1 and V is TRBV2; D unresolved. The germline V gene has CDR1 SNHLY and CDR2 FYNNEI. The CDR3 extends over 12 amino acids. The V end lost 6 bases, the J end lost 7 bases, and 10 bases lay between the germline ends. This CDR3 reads CASSFGGNEQFF. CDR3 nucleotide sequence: TGTGCCAGCAGCTTCGGCGGAAATGAGCAGTTCTTC.

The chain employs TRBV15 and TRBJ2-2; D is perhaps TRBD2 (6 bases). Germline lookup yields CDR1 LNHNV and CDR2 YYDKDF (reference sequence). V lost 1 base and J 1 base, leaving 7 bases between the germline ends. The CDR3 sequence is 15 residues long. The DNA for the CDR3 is TGTGCCACCAGCAGAGTGGGGGGGAACACCGGGGAGCTGTTTTTT. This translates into CATSRVGGNTGELFF.

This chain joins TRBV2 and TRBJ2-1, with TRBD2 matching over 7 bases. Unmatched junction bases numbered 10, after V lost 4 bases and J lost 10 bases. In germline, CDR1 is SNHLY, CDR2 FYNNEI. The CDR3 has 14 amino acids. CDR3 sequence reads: CASSVKLARTEQFF. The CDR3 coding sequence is TGTGCCAGCAGTGTAAAACTAGCGAGGACCGAGCAGTTCTTC.

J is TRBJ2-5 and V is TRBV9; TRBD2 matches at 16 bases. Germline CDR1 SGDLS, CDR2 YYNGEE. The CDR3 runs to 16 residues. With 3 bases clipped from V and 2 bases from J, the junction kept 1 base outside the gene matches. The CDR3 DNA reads TGTGCCAGCAGCGCGGGACTAGCGGGAGGGCAAGAGACCCAGTACTTC. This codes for CASSAGLAGGQETQYF.

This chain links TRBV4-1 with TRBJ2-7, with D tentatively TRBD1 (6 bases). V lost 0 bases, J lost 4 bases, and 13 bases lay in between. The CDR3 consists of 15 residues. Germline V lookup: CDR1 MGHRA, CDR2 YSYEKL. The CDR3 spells CASSQDYQGKYEQYF. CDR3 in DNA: TGCGCCAGCAGCCAAGATTACCAGGGGAAGTACGAGCAGTACTTC.

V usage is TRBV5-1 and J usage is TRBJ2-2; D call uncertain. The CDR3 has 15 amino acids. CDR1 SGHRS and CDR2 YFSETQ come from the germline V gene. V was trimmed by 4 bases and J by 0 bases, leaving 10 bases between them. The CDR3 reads CASSPRLANTGELFF. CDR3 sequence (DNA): TGCGCCAGCAGCCCCCGGCTAGCGAACACCGGGGAGCTGTTTTTT.

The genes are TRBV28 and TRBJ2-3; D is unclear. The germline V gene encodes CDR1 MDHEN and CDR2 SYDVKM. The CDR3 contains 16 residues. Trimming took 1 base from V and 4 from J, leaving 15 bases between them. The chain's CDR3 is CASSLFLPWAPDTQYF. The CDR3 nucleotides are TGTGCCAGCAGTTTATTTCTACCGTGGGCCCCAGATACGCAGTATTTT.

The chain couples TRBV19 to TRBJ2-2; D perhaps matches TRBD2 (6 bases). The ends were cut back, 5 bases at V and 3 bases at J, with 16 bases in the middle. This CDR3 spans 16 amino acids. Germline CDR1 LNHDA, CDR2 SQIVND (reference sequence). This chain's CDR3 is CASSPLGGVDTGELFF. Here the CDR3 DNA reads TGTGCCAGTAGTCCGCTGGGAGGCGTGGACACCGGGGAGCTGTTTTTT.

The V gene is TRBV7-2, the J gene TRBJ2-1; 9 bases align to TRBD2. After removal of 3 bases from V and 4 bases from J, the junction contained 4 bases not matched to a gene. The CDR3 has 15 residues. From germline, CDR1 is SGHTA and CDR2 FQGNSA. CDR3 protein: CASSLTSGGYNEQFF. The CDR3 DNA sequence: TGTGCCAGCAGCTTGACTAGCGGAGGTTACAATGAGCAGTTCTTC.

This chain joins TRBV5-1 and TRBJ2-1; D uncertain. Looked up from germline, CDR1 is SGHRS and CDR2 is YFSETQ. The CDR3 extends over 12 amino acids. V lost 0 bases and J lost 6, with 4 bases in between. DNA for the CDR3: TGCGCCAGCAGCTTGGCATTCAATGAGCAGTTCTTC. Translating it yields CASSLAFNEQFF.

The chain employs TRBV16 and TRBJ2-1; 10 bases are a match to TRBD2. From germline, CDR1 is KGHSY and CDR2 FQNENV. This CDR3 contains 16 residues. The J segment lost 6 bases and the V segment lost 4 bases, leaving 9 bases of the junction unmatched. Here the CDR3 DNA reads TGTGCCAGCAGCCCCCCTCTAGCGGGAGTACGCAATGAGCAGTTCTTC. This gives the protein CASSPPLAGVRNEQFF.

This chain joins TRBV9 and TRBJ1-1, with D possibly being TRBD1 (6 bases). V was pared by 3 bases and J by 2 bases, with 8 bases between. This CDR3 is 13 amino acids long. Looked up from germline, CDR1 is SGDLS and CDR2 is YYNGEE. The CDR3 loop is CASSATGNTEAFF. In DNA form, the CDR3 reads TGTGCCAGCAGCGCGACAGGTAACACTGAAGCTTTCTTT.

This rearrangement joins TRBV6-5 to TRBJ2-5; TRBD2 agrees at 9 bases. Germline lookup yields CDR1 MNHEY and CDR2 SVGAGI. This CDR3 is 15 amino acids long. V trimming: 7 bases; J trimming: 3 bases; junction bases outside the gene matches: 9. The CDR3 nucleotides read TGTGCCAGCATCAGAGAAGCGGGAGGAAAAGAGACCCAGTACTTC. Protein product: CASIREAGGKETQYF.

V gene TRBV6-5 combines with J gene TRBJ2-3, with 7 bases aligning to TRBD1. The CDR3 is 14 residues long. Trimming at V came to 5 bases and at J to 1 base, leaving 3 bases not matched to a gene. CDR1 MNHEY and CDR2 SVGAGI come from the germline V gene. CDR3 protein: CASSRDSRTDTQYF. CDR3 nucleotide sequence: TGTGCCAGCAGTCGGGACAGTCGCACAGATACGCAGTATTTT.

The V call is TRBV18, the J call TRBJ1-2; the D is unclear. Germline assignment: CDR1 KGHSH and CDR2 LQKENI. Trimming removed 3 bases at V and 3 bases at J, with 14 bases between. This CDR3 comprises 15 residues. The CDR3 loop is CASSPVGDPDYGYTF. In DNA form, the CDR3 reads TGTGCCAGCTCACCTGTCGGGGATCCAGACTATGGCTACACCTTC.

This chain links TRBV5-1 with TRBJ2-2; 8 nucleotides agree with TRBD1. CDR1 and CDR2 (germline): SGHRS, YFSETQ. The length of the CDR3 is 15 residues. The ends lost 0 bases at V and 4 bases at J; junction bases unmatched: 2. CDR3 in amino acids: CASSLGQGLTGELFF. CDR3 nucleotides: TGCGCCAGCAGCTTGGGACAGGGGCTCACCGGGGAGCTGTTTTTT. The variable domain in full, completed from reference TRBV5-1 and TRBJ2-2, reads KAGVTQTPRYLIKTRGQQVTLSCSPISGHRSVSWYQQTPGQGLQFLFEYFSETQRNKGNFPGRFSGRQFSNSRSEMNVSTLELGDSALYLCASSLGQGLTGELFFGEGSRLTVL.

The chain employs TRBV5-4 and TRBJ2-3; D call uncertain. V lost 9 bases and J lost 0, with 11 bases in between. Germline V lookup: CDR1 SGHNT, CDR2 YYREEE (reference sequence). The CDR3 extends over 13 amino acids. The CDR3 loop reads CAISPTSTDTQYF. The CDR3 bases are TGTGCCATTTCACCGACTAGCACAGATACGCAGTATTTT.

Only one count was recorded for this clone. The CDR3 DNA reads TGTGCCAGCAGCGCTCAGACAGGGGGAACGGATACGCAGTATTTT. Protein product: CASSAQTGGTDTQYF. The chain combines TRBV11-3 with TRBJ2-3; the match to TRBD1 covers 9 bases. V lost 5 bases and J lost 6; bases outside the gene matches: 9. This CDR3 is built from 15 residues. Germline values: CDR1 SGHNT, CDR2 YENEEA.

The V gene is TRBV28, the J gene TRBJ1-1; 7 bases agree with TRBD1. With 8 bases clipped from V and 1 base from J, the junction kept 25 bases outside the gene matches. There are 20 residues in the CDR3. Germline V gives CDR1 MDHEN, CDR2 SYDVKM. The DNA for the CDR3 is TGTGCCAGCCAGGGGGTGGGAGGCGGGACCTCCGGCCGAGGGAACACTGAAGCTTTCTTT. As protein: CASQGVGGGTSGRGNTEAFF.

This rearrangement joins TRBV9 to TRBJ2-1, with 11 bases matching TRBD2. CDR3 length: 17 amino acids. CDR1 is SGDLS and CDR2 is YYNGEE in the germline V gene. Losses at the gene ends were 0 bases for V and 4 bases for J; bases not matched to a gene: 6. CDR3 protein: CASSVADSGRVYNEQFF. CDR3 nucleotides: TGTGCCAGCAGCGTAGCAGATAGCGGGAGGGTTTACAATGAGCAGTTCTTC.

The chain's CDR3 is CSVEEGRVGTEAFF. CDR3 coding DNA: TGCAGCGTTGAAGAAGGCAGGGTCGGCACTGAAGCTTTCTTT. The chain employs TRBV29-1 and TRBJ1-1, with a possible D match to TRBD1 (5 bases). V lost 0 bases to trimming and J lost 4 bases, with 12 bases between them. This CDR3 is 14 amino acids long. Germline CDR1 reads SQVTM; CDR2 reads ANQGSEA.

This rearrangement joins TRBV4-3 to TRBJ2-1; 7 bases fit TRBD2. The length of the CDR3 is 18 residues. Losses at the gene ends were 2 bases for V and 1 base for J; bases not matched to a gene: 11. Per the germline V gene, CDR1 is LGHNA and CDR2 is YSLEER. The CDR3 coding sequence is TGCGCCAGCAGCCAAAGAACCCAACTAGCGAGTTCCTACAATGAGCAGTTCTTC. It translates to CASSQRTQLASSYNEQFF.

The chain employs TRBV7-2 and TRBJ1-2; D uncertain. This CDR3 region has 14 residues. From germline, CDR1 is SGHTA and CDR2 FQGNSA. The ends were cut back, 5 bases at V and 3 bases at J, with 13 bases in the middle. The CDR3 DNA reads TGTGCCAGCAGCCCCCCAGGTTCCGACTATGGCTACACCTTC. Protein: CASSPPGSDYGYTF.

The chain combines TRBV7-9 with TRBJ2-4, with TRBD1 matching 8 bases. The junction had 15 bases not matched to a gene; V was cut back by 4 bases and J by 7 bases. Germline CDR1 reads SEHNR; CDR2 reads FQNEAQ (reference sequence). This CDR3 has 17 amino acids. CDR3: CASSSLGQEGVLNIQYF. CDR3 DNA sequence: TGTGCCAGCAGCTCCCTGGGACAGGAGGGGGTTTTGAACATTCAGTACTTC.

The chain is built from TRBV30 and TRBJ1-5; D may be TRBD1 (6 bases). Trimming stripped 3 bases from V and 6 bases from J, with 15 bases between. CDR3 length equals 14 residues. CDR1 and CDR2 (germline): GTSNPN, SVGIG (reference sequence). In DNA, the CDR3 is TGTGCCTGGAGCCAAGGGGGGGTTTTTCAGCCCCAGCATTTT. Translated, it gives CAWSQGGVFQPQHF.